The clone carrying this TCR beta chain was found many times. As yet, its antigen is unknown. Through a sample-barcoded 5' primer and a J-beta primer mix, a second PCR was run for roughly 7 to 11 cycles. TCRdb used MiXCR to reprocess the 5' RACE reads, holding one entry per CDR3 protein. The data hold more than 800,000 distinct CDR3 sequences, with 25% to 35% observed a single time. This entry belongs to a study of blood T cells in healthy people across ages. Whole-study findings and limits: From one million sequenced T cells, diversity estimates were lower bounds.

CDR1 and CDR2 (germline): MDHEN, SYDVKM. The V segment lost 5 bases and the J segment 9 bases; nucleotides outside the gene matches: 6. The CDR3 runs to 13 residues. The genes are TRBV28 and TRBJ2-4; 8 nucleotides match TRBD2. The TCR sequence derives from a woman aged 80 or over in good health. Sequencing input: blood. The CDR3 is CASSPPAGGIQYF. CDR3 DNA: TGTGCCAGCAGTCCCCCCGCGGGGGGCATTCAGTACTTC. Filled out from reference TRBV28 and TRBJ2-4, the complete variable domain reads DVKVTQSSRYLVKRTGEKVFLECVQDMDHENMFWYRQDPGLGLRLIYFSYDVKMKEKGDIPEGYSVSREKKERFSLILESASTNQTSMYLCASSPPAGGIQYFGAGTRLSVL.